This T cell receptor (beta chain) was documented in a study of blood T cells in healthy people across ages. It was with a sample-barcoded 5' primer and a J-beta primer mix that a second PCR of roughly 7 to 12 cycles was run. TCRdb itself ran the 5' RACE reads through MiXCR, one entry per CDR3 protein. This sample has some 370,000 distinct CDR3 sequences, with 45% to 60% found just once. The TCR comes from a man aged 60 to 75 in good health. The sequenced sample consisted of blood.

The CDR3 here is CASSLSDSKNTEAFF. In nucleotides, the CDR3 is TGTGCCAGCAGCTTAAGCGACAGCAAGAACACTGAAGCTTTCTTT. This rearrangement joins TRBV7-8 to TRBJ1-1; possible D gene TRBD1, 5 bases. Trimming cost V 2 bases and J 1 base, with 11 bases left between them. The CDR3 loop spans 15 amino acids. Germline CDR1 and CDR2: SGHVS and FQNEAQ.